The source of this T cell receptor beta chain is a study of cytomegalovirus exposure and HLA in healthy donors. Whole-study context: Earlier findings included roughly 120 million unique TCR beta sequences obtained from about 180 million T cells. The study, taken as a whole, reports: Reports indicated that the classifier achieved high specificity and sensitivity in diagnosing cytomegalovirus status.

This clone appeared a single time. What it recognizes is unknown. Primers for the PCR totalled 60 Vbeta and 13 Jbeta. The assay was immunoSEQ multiplex PCR, and TCRdb's table has in-frame clones only and misses some. In the table there are 150,000 or so clones, roughly 80% of which are singletons. Germline CDR1 SQVTM, CDR2 ANQGSEA. V was pared by 3 bases and J by 0 bases, with 11 bases between. CDR3 length: 14 amino acids. This chain links TRBV29-1 with TRBJ2-5, with D maybe TRBD2 (6 bases). The sequence was obtained from a male donor in good health and CMV-seropositive. The sample taken for sequencing was PBMCs. The CDR3 coding sequence is TGCAGCGTTGAGGGGGACTGGTACCAAGAGACCCAGTACTTC. Its translation: CSVEGDWYQETQYF.